The clone carrying this TCR beta chain has more than one count but fewer than ten. These data are taken from a study of T cell responses to AZD1222 COVID-19 vaccine. Germline V CDR1 and CDR2: MNHEY, SVGEGT. V lost 6 bases and J lost 0, with 14 bases in between. The CDR3 has 15 residues. Sequencing was performed with immunoSEQ multiplex PCR; in TCRdb, only in-frame clones are kept and a portion is missing. Here the sample spans about 160,000 clones, roughly nine tenths being singletons. This sequence joins TRBV6-2 or TRBV6-3 and TRBJ1-1, with D uncertain. The sample here was peripheral blood, taken on day 0 of AZD1222 vaccination. The sequence came from an adult in good health. CDR3 DNA: TGTGCCAGCAGCTCCCCATGGAGAATGAACACTGAAGCTTTCTTT. Translation: CASSSPWRMNTEAFF.